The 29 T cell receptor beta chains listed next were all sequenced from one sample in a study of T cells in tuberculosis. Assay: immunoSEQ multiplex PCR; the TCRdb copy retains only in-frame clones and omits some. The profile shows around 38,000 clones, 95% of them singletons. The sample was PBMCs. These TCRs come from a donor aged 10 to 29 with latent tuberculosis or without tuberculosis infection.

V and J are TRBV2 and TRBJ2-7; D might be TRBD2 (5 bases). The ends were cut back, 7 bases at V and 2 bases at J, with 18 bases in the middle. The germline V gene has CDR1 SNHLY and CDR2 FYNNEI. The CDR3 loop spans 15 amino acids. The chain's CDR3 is CASISRPQRPYEQYF. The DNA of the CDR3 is TGTGCCAGCATTTCCCGACCTCAGCGGCCCTACGAGCAGTACTTC.

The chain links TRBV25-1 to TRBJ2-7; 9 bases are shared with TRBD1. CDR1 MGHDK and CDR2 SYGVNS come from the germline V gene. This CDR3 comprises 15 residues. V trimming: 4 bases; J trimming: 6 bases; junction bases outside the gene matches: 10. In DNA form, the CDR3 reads TGTGCCAGCAGTGCCCGGGACAGGGCTCATCGCGAGCAGTACTTC. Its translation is CASSARDRAHREQYF.

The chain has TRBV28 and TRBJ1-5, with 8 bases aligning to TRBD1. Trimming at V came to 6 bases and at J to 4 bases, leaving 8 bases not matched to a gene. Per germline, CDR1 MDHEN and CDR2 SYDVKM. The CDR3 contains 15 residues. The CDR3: CASRTTGGRNQPQHF. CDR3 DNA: TGTGCCAGCAGAACCACAGGGGGTCGAAATCAGCCCCAGCATTTT.

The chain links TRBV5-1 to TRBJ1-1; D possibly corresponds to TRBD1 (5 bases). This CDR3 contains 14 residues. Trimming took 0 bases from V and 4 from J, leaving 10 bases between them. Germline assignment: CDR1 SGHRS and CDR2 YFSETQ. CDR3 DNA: TGCGCCAGCAGCTTGGTCGGGGGGAGCACTGAAGCTTTCTTT. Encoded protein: CASSLVGGSTEAFF.

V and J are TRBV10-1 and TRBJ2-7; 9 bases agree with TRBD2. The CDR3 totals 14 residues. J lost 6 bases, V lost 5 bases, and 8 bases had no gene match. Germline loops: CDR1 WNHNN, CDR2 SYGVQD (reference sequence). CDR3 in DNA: TGCGCCAGCAGTAGCGGGGGGCCCCGCGGCGAGCAGTACTTC. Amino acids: CASSSGGPRGEQYF.

DNA of the CDR3: TGCGCCAGCAGCCAAGTGTCTTCTCGACAGGGTTATGGCTACACCTTC. Translated: CASSQVSSRQGYGYTF. The rearrangement uses TRBV4-1 and TRBJ1-2; 7 positions agree with TRBD1. The germline CDR1 and CDR2 sequences are MGHRA and YSYEKL. The V segment lost 1 base and the J segment 5 bases; nucleotides outside the gene matches: 10. CDR3 length equals 16 residues.

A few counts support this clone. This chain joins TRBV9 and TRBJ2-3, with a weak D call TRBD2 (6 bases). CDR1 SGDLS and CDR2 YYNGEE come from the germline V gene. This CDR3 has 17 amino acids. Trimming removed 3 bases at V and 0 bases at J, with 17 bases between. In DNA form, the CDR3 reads TGTGCCAGCAGCGAGGAGGGAAACGATATAAGCACAGATACGCAGTATTTT. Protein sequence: CASSEEGNDISTDTQYF.

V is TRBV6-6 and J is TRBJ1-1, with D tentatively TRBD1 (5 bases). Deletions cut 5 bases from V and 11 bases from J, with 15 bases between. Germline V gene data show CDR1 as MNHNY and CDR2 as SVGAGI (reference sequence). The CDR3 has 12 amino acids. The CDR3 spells CASSRRQLKAFF. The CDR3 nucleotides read TGTGCCAGCAGTCGACGACAGCTGAAGGCTTTCTTT.

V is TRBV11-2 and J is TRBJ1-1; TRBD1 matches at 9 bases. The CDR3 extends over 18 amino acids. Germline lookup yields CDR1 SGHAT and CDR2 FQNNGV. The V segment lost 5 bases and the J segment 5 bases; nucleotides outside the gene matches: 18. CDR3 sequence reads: CASSLRGQGPLAGTEAFF. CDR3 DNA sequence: TGTGCCAGCAGCCTTAGAGGACAGGGGCCTTTGGCGGGGACTGAAGCTTTCTTT.

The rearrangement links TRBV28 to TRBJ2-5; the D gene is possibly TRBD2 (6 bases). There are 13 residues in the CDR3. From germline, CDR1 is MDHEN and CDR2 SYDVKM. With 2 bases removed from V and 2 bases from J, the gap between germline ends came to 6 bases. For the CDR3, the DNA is TGTGCCAGCAGTTTAGGGGGGCAAGAGACCCAGTACTTC. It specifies CASSLGGQETQYF.

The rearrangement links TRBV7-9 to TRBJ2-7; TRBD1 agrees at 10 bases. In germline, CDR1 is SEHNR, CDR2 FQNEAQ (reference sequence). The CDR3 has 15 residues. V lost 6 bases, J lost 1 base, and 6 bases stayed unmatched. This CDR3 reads CASSIPDRGSYEQYF. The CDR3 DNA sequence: TGTGCCAGCAGTATTCCGGACAGGGGGTCCTACGAGCAGTACTTC.

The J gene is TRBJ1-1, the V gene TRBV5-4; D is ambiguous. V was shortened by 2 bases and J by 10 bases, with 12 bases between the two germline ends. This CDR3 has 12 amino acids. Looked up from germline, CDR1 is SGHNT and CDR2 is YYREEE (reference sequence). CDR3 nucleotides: TGTGCCAGCAGCTTTTTGGAGGCGAGAGCTTTCTTT. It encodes CASSFLEARAFF.

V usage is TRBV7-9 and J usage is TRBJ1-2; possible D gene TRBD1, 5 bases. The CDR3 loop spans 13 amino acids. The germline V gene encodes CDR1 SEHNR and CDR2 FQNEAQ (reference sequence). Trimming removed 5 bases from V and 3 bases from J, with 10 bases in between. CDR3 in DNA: TGTGCCAGCAGCCCGTTGACAGACTATGGCTACACCTTC. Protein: CASSPLTDYGYTF.

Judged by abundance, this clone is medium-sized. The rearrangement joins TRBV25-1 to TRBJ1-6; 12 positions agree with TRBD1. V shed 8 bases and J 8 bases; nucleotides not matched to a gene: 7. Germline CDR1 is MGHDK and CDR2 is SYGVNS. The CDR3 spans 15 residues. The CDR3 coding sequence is TGTGCCAGCCAGGGACAGGGGGCAATGGATTCACCCCTCCACTTT. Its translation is CASQGQGAMDSPLHF.

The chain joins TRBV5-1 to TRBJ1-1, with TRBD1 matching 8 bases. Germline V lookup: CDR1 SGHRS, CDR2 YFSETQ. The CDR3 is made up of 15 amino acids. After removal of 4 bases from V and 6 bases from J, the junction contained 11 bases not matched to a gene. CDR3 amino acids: CASSTRGQGNSEAFF. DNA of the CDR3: TGCGCCAGCAGCACCCGCGGACAGGGTAACTCTGAAGCTTTCTTT. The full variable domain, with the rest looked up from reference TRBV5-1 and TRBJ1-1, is KAGVTQTPRYLIKTRGQQVTLSCSPISGHRSVSWYQQTPGQGLQFLFEYFSETQRNKGNFPGRFSGRQFSNSRSEMNVSTLELGDSALYLCASSTRGQGNSEAFFGQGTRLTVV.

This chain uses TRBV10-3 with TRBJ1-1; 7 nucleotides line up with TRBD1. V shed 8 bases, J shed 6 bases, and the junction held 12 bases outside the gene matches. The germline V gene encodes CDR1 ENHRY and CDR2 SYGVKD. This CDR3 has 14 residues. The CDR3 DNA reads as TGTGCCATCGGGGCGCTAAGGGGGCGGTCTGAAGCTTTCTTT. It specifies CAIGALRGRSEAFF.

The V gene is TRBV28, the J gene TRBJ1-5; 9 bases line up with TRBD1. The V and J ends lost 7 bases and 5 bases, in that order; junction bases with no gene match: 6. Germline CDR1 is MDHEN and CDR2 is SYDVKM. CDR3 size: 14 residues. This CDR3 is CASTPGQGYQPQHF. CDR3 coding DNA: TGTGCCAGCACCCCGGGACAGGGATATCAGCCCCAGCATTTT.

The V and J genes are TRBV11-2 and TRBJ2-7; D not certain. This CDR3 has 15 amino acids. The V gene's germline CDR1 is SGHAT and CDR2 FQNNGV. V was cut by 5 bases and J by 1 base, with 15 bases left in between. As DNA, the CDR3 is TGTGCCAGCAGCCCCCGAAGCCTTTTATCCTACGAGCAGTACTTC. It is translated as CASSPRSLLSYEQYF.

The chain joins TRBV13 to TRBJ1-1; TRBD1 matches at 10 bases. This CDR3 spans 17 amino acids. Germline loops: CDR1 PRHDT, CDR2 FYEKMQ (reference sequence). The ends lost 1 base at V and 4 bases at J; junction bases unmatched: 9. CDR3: CASSLARDRGIGTEAFF. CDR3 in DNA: TGTGCCAGCAGCTTAGCCCGGGACAGGGGCATAGGCACTGAAGCTTTCTTT.

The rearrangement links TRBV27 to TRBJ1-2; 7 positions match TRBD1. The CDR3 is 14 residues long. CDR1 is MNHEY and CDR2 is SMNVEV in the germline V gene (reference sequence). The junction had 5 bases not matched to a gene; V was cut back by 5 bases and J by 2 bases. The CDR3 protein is CASSTLTGNYGYTF. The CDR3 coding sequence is TGTGCCAGCAGTACTCTGACAGGGAACTATGGCTACACCTTC.

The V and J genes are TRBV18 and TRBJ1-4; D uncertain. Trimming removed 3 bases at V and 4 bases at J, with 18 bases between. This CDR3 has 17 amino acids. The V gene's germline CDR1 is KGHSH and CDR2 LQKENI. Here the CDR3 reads CASSPPARAGINEKLFF. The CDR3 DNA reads TGTGCCAGCTCACCTCCGGCGCGTGCGGGGATTAATGAAAAACTGTTTTTT.

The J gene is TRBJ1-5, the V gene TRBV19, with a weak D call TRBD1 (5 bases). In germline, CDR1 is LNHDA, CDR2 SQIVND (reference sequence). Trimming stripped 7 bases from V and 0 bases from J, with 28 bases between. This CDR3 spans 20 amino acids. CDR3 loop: CASTLLFFTDNSYSNQPQHF. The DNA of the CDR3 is TGTGCCAGTACCTTACTGTTTTTCACGGACAACTCTTATAGCAATCAGCCCCAGCATTTT.

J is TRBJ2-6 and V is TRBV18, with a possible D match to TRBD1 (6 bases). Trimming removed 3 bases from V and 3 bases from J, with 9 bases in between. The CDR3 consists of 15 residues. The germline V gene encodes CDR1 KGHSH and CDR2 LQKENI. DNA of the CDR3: TGTGCCAGCTCACCCCGGGACATTGGGGCCAACGTCCTGACTTTC. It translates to CASSPRDIGANVLTF.

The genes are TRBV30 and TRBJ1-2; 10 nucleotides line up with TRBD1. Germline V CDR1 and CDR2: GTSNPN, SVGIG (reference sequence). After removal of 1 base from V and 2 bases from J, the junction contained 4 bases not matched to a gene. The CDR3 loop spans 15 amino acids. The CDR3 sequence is CAWSGQGAWNYGYTF. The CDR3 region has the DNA TGTGCCTGGAGTGGACAGGGGGCTTGGAACTATGGCTACACCTTC.

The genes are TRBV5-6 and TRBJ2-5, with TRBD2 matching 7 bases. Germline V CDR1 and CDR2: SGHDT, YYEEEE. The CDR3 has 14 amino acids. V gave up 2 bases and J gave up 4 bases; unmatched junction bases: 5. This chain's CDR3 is CASSFGTNRETQYF. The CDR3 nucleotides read TGTGCCAGCAGCTTCGGGACTAATAGAGAGACCCAGTACTTC.

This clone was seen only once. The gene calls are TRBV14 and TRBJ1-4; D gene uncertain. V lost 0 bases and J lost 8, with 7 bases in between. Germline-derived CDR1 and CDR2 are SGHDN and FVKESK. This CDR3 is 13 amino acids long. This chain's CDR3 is CASSQDSREKLFF. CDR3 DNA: TGTGCCAGCAGCCAAGATTCTAGAGAAAAACTGTTTTTT.

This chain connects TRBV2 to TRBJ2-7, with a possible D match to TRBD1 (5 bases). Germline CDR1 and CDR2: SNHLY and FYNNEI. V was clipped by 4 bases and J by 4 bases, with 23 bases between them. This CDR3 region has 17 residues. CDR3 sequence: CASSASFGRAIRYEQYF. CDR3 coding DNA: TGTGCCAGCAGTGCGTCCTTTGGCAGGGCAATTAGGTACGAGCAGTACTTC.

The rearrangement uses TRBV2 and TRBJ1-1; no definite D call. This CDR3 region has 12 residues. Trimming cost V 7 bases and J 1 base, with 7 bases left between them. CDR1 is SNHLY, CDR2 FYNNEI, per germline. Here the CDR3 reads CASNTRNTEAFF. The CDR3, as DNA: TGTGCCAGCAATACAAGGAACACTGAAGCTTTCTTT.

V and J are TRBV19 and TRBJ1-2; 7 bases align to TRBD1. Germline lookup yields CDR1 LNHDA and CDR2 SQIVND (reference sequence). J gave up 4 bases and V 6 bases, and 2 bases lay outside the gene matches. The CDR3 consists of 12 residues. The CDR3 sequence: CASSGTVYGYTF. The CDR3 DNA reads TGTGCCAGTAGCGGGACAGTCTATGGCTACACCTTC.